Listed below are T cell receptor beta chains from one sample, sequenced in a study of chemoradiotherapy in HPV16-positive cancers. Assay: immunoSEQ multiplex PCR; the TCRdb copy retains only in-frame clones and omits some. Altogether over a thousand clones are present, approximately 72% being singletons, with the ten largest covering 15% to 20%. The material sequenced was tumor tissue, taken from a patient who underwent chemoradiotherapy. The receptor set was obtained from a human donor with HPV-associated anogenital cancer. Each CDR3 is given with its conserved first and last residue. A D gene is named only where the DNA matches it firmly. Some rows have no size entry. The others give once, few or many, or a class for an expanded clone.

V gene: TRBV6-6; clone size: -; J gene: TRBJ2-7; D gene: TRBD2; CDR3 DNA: TGTGCCAGCCGGACTAGCGGGGTCTACGAGCAGTACTTC; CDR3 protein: CASRTSGVYEQYF
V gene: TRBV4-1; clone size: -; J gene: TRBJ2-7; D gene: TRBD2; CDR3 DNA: TGCGCCAGCAGCTATACTAGCGGGCGTTCCTACGAGCAGTACTTC; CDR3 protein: CASSYTSGRSYEQYF
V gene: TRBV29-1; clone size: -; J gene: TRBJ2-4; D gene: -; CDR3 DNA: TGCAGCGTCGTACGGGGCTCTTCAGGGACCGGTCCCAAAAACATTCAGTACTTC; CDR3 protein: CSVVRGSSGTGPKNIQYF
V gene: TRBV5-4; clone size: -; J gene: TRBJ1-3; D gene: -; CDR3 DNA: TGTGCCAGCAGCTTCGGAGCTGGAAACACCATATATTTT; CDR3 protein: CASSFGAGNTIYF
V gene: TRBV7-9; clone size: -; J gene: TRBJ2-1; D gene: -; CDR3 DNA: TGTGCCAGCAGCAAATTACTAAGGAATGAGCAGTTCTTC; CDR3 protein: CASSKLLRNEQFF
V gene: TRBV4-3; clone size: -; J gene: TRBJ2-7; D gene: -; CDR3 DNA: TGCGCCAGCAGCCTTACCTACGAGCAGTACTTC; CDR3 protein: CASSLTYEQYF
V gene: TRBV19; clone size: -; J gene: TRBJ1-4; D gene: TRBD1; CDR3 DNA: TGTGCCAGTACCCAGGGACAGTTAAATGAAAAACTGTTTTTT; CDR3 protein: CASTQGQLNEKLFF
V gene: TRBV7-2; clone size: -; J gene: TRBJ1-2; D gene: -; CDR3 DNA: TGTGCCAGCAGCTTAGATCGGCGGAACTATGGCTACACCTTC; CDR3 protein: CASSLDRRNYGYTF
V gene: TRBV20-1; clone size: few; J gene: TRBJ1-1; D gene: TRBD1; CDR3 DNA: TGCAGTGCTAGTCCGGACAGGGTGGCTTTCTTT; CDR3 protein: CSASPDRVAFF
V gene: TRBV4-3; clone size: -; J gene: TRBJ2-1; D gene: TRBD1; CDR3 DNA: TGCGCCAGCAGCCAAGTAGAGGGGGCGGGCTTCTCTTACAATGAGCAGTTCTTC; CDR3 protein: CASSQVEGAGFSYNEQFF
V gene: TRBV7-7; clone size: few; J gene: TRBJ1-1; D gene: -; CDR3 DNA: TGTGCCAGCAGCTTCCGACAAGGGTATGAAGCTTTCTTT; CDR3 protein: CASSFRQGYEAFF
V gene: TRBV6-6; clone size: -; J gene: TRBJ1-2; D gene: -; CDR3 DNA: TGTGCCAGCAGTGACGGGACTCCCGGCGGAGGCTACACCTTC; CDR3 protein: CASSDGTPGGGYTF
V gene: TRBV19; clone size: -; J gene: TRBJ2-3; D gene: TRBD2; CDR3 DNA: TGTGCCAGTAGTACGGGGACTAGCGGGAGCAACACAGGTACGCAGTGTTTT; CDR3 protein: CASSTGTSGSNTGTQCF
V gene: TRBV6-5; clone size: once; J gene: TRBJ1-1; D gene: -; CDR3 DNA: TGTGTCAGCAATGGGAGGGGAATGAACACTGAAGCTTTCTTT; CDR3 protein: CVSNGRGMNTEAFF
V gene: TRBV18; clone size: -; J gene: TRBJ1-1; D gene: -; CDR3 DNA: TGTGCCAGCTCACCGCAGGTGCAGAACACTGAAGCTTTCTTT; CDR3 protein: CASSPQVQNTEAFF
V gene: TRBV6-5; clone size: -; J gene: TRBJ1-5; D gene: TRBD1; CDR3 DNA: TGTGCCAGCAGTCGAAACCAGGGACAGGGAGAGCCCCAGCATTTT; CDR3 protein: CASSRNQGQGEPQHF
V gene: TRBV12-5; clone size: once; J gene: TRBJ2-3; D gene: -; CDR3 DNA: TGTGCTAGTGGTTTGGGAAATACGCAGTATTTT; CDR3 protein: CASGLGNTQYF
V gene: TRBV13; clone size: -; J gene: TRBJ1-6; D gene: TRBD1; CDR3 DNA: TGTGCCAGCAGCTTAGGGGACAGGGACAATTCACCCCTCCACTTT; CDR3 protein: CASSLGDRDNSPLHF
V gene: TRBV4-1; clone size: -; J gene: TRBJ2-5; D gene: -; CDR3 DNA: TGCGCCAGCAGCCAAGCGAGAGGGGAGACCCAGTACTTC; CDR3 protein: CASSQARGETQYF
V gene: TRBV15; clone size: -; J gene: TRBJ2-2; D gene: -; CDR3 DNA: TGTGCCACCCACATCAAATCCGGGGAGCTGTTTTTT; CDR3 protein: CATHIKSGELFF
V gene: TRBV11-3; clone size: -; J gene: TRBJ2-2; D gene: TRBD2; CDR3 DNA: TGTGCCAGCAGCTTGGGGCGCGGGAGAGTCGCGAACACCGGGGAGCTGTTTTTT; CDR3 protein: CASSLGRGRVANTGELFF
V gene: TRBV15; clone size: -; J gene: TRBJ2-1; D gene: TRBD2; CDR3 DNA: TGTGCCACCAGCAGGCGAGCGACTAGCGGGGCCTACAATGAGCAGTTCTTC; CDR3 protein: CATSRRATSGAYNEQFF
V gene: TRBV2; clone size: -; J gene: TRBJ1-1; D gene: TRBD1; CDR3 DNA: TGTGCCAGCATTCACCCCGGGACAGGGAGGAACACTGAAGCTTTCTTT; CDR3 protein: CASIHPGTGRNTEAFF
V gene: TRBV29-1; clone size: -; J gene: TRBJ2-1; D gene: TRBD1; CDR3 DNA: TGCAGCGCTGGCTCAGGGGGCCTTTCCTACAATGAGCAGTTCTTC; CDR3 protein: CSAGSGGLSYNEQFF
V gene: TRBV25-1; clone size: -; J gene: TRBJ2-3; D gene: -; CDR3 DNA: TGTGCCAGCAGTGATGGGGAGTTTCTCGCAGATACGCAGTATTTT; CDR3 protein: CASSDGEFLADTQYF
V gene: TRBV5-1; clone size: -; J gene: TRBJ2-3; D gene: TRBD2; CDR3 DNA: TGCGCCAGCAGCTTGGTTAGCGGGAGGGCCACAGATACGCAGTATTTT; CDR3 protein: CASSLVSGRATDTQYF
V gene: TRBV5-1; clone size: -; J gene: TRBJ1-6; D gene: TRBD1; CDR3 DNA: TGCGCCAGCAGCCCCGGGACAGGGTACCAACGAACTTCACCCCTCCACTTT; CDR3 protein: CASSPGTGYQRTSPLHF
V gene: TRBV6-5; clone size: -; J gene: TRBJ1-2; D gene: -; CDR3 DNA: TGTGCCAGCAGTTACAACACGGGATATGGCTACACCTTC; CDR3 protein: CASSYNTGYGYTF
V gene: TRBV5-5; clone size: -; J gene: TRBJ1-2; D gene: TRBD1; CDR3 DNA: TGTGCCAGCAGCCCCAACCTTGGGGGACAGGGGGCGGATGGCTACACCTTC; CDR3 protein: CASSPNLGGQGADGYTF
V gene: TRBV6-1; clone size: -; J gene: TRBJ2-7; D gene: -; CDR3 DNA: TGTGCCAGCAGTGCAACCTACGAGCAGTACTTC; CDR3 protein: CASSATYEQYF
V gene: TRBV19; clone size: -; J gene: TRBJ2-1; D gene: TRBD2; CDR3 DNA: TGTGCCAGTAGTAAGGGGGGCGGGAGGGCCAATGAGCAGTTCTTC; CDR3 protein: CASSKGGGRANEQFF
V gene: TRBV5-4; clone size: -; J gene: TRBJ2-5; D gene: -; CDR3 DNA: TGTGCCAGCAGCTTGCGCCTAGCCCAAGAGACCCAGTACTTC; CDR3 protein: CASSLRLAQETQYF
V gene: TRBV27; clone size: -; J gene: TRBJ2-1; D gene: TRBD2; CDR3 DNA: TGTGCCAGCAGTTTCCACGTGGGGACTAGTTGGGTCAATGAGCAGTTCTTC; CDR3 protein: CASSFHVGTSWVNEQFF
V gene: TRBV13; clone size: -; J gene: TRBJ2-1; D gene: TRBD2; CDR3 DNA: TGTGCCAGCACCCCCCGGCGGGAGAACTACAATGAGCAGTTCTTC; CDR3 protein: CASTPRRENYNEQFF
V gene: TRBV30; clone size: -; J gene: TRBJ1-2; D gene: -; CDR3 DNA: TGTGCCTGGAGTGTCTTACGATATTATGGCTACACCTTC; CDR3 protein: CAWSVLRYYGYTF
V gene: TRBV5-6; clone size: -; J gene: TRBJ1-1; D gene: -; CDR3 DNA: TGTGCCAGCAGCCTGTCCGGGGGCGCGAACACTGAAGCTTTCTTT; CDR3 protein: CASSLSGGANTEAFF
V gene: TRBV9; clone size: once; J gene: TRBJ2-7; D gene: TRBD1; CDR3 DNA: TGTGCCAGCAGCGGAGGGGGACAGCAGTACGAGCAGTACTTC; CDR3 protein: CASSGGGQQYEQYF
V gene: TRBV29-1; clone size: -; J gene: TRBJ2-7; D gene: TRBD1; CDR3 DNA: TGCAGCGTCGCGGACAGGGCTCCAACCTACGAGCAGTACTTC; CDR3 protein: CSVADRAPTYEQYF
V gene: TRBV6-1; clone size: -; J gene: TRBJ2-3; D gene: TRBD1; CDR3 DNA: TGTGCCAGCCAAGCCAGGGGGCTCACAGATACGCAGTATTTT; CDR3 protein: CASQARGLTDTQYF
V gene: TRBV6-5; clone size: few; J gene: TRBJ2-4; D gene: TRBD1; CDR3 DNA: TGTGCCAGCAGTTCCCCGGGACAGGGGAAAAACATTCAGTACTTC; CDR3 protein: CASSSPGQGKNIQYF
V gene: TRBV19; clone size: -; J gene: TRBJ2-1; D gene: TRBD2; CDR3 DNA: TGTGCCAGTAGGCCTAGCGGGAGAGGTTCCTACAATGAGCAGTTCTTC; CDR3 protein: CASRPSGRGSYNEQFF
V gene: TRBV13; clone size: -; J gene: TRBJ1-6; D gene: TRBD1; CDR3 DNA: TGTGCCAGCAACTCAGGGGGTGTACCCCTCCACTTT; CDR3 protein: CASNSGGVPLHF
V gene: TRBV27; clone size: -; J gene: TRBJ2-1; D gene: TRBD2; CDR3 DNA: TGTGCCAGCAATAGCGGGATCCATGAGCAGTTCTTC; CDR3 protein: CASNSGIHEQFF
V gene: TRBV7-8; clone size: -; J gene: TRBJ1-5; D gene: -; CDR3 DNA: TGTGCCAGCAGCAACGACGGGGCAGGCAATCAGCCCCAGCATTTT; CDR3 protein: CASSNDGAGNQPQHF
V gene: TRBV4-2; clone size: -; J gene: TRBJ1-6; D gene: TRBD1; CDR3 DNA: TGTGCCAGCAGCCTCGGGACAGGTTCACCCCTCCACTTT; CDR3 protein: CASSLGTGSPLHF
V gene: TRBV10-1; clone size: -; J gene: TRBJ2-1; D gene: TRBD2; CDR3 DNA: TGCGCCAGCAGCTCTGGGACTAGCGGGGGGGCGGGCTATGAGCAGTTCTTC; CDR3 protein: CASSSGTSGGAGYEQFF
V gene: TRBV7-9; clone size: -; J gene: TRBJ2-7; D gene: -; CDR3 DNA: TGTGCCAGCAGCTTTTTGGGCAACTCCTACGAGCAGTACTTC; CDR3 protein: CASSFLGNSYEQYF
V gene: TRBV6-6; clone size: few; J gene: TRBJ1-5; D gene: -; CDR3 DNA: TGTGCCAGCAGTAGACAGGTTAGCAATCAGCCCCAGCATTTT; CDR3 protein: CASSRQVSNQPQHF
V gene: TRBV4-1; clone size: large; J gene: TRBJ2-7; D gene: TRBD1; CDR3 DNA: TGCGCCAGCAGCCAGTCGAGGACAGGACTTTCCTACGAGCAGTACTTC; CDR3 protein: CASSQSRTGLSYEQYF
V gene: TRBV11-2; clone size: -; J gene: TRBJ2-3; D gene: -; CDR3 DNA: TGTGCCAGCAGCTTAGATGCTAGCGCGGTAGATACGCAGTATTTT; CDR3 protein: CASSLDASAVDTQYF
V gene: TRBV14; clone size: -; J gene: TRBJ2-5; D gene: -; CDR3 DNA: TGTGCCAGCAGCCAAGGGGGAGTGGGGACCCAGTACTTC; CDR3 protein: CASSQGGVGTQYF
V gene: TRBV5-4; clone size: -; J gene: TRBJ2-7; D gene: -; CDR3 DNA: TGTGCCAGCAGCCCTAATACCTACGAGCAGTACTTC; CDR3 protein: CASSPNTYEQYF
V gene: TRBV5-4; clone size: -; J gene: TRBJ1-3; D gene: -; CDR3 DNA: TGTGCCAGCAGCAATCCCACCCGGGGCACCTCTGGAAACACCATATATTTT; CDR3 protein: CASSNPTRGTSGNTIYF
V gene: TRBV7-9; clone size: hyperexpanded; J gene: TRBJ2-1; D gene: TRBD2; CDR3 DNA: TGTGCCAGCAGCTTAATGGGACTAGCGGACTACAATGAGCAGTTCTTC; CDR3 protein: CASSLMGLADYNEQFF
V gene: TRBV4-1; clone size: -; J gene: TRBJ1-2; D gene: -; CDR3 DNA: TGCGCCAGCAGCCCAGGCCCCACAAGGGGACTAAACTATGACTACACCTTC; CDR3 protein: CASSPGPTRGLNYDYTF